This T cell receptor (beta chain) was sequenced for a study of blood T cell repertoires in COVID-19. At the level of the study: Samples of COVID-19 (acute and convalescent) were obtained from the United States, Italy and Spain. In each case, the material was cDNA or gDNA derived from T cells, B-cell-depleted T cells, or PBMCs.

Assay used: immunoSEQ multiplex PCR; TCRdb lists only in-frame clones, some missing. The sample lists about 42,000 clones; more than 75% were seen once. The CDR3 is 20 amino acids. Per germline, CDR1 MDHEN and CDR2 SYDVKM. V gave up 5 bases and J gave up 8 bases; unmatched junction bases: 23. This TCR derives from a man older than 75 with acute or convalescent COVID-19. What was sequenced was peripheral blood. The chain recombines TRBV28 with TRBJ2-1, with 11 nucleotides matching TRBD2. The CDR3 DNA is TGTGCCAGCAGTCCCCTCCCCATACTAGCGGGAGCCACCCAAGTCGATGAGCAGTTCTTC. It translates to CASSPLPILAGATQVDEQFF.